The 5 T cell receptor beta chains below were found in one sample sequenced in a study of T-cell reconstitution after alpha-beta-depleted transplantation in children. The TCRbeta library incorporated unique molecular identifiers. TCRdb ran MiXCR on the PCR reads and lists one entry per CDR3 protein. The sample has about 590,000 distinct CDR3 sequences, around 13% seen once; the top ten hold approximately 2%. Sequencing was performed on PBMCs, mostly from graft donor cells, taken 360 days after TCRalphabeta/CD19-depleted stem cell transplant. The receptors originated from a male patient between 10 and 17 years old who had a stem cell transplant for acute myeloid leukemia, so the T cells may come from the graft donor.

The rearrangement uses TRBV29-1 and TRBJ2-7; the match to TRBD1 covers 9 bases. CDR1 is SQVTM and CDR2 is ANQGSEA in the germline V gene. V lost 4 bases, J lost 0 bases, and 7 bases stayed unmatched. CDR3 size: 15 residues. The DNA of the CDR3 is TGCAGCGTTGGGGGGACAGGGAAGGGCTCCTACGAGCAGTACTTC. The encoded protein is CSVGGTGKGSYEQYF.

A few counts support this clonotype. This chain connects TRBV24-1 to TRBJ2-7; D may match TRBD1 or TRBD2 (7 bases each). From germline, CDR1 is KGHDR and CDR2 SFDVKD. Trimming shortened V by 5 bases and J by 5 bases, and 24 bases separated the two germline ends. This CDR3 contains 17 residues. The CDR3 loop reads CATSGGNLREGANEQYF. CDR3 nucleotide sequence: TGTGCCACCAGTGGAGGGAACCTCAGGGAGGGGGCCAACGAGCAGTACTTC.

This clonotype was found many times. The chain carries TRBV28 and TRBJ2-3; D unclear. CDR1 MDHEN and CDR2 SYDVKM come from the germline V gene. The CDR3 consists of 17 residues. V lost 2 bases, J lost 2 bases, and 17 bases lay in between. Here the CDR3 DNA reads TGTGCCAGCAGTTTACGTACGGCTAGAAGATCCACAGATACGCAGTATTTT. This sequence encodes CASSLRTARRSTDTQYF.

The chain couples TRBV11-2 to TRBJ2-1; maybe TRBD1 (6 bases). V gave up 3 bases and J gave up 4 bases, with 13 bases separating them. CDR3 length: 15 amino acids. Germline lookup yields CDR1 SGHAT and CDR2 FQNNGV. The CDR3 sequence is CASSLGTRAYNEQFF. The CDR3 DNA reads TGTGCCAGCAGCTTGGGGACAAGGGCTTACAATGAGCAGTTCTTC.

This clonotype came up a few times. The gene calls are TRBV9 and TRBJ2-2; 11 positions agree with TRBD2. Germline assignment: CDR1 SGDLS and CDR2 YYNGEE. This CDR3 has 15 amino acids. The V and J ends lost 6 bases and 7 bases, in that order; junction bases with no gene match: 8. The CDR3: CASTSSSGRYGELFF. CDR3 in DNA: TGTGCCAGCACCTCCTCTAGCGGGAGGTACGGGGAGCTGTTTTTT.